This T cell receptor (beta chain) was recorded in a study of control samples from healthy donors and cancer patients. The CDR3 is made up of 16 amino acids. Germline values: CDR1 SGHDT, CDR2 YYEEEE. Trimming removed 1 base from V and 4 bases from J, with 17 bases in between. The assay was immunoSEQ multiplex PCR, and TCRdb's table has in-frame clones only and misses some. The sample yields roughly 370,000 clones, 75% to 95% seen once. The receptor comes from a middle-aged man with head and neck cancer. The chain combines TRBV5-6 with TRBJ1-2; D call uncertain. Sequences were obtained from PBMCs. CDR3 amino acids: CASSLFSSADPYGYTF. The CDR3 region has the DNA TGTGCCAGCAGCTTGTTTTCCAGCGCCGACCCCTATGGCTACACCTTC.